This T cell receptor (beta chain) appears in the sequencing data of a study of tumor-infiltrating lymphocytes in primary liver carcinoma. As for the study in general: Patients were both men and women, whose ages ran from 30 to 69 years. Study-wide findings and caveats: Relative to tumor region pairs, the tumor-adjacent and tumor-blood pairs showed overlap that was lower.

Concerning this clonotype itself: Its antigen is not known. A much larger clone lies one base from this, so it may be a read error.

Co-extraction of RNA and DNA was performed on roughly 20-33 mg of unsorted bulk tissue. The CDR3 extends over 15 amino acids. Germline CDR1 ENHRY, CDR2 SYGVKD. The trim removed 5 bases at V and 0 bases at J, leaving 2 bases unmatched. Priming with a constant-region primer yielded TCR beta cDNA from 450 to 550 ng total RNA. Three nested multiplex PCR rounds of slightly modified ARM-PCR generated TCR beta libraries. In the first two PCR rounds, TRBV1-TRBV30 forward primers were paired with a C-beta reverse primer, and each round lasted approximately 10 cycles. TCRdb used MiXCR to reprocess the multiplex PCR reads, holding one entry per CDR3 protein. The sample has 75,000 to 80,000 distinct CDR3 sequences; roughly 69% are singletons.

This sequence was found in a man aged 40-55 years with primary liver carcinoma and hepatitis B virus infection. V and J are TRBV10-3 and TRBJ2-2; 8 bases match TRBD2. The sequenced sample was tumor-adjacent normal liver tissue. The CDR3: CAISKTSANTGELFF. CDR3 in DNA: TGTGCCATCAGTAAGACTAGCGCGAACACCGGGGAGCTGTTTTTT.